This TCR beta chain stems from a study of blood T cell repertoires in COVID-19. TCRdb's copy holds only in-frame clones and misses some; the assay was immunoSEQ multiplex PCR. The table includes a few hundred thousand clones, about 87% detected once. From germline, CDR1 is SNHLY and CDR2 FYNNEI. V gave up 3 bases and J gave up 5 bases, with 16 bases separating them. CDR3 length: 15 residues. Those enrolled, adults aged 18 to 89 years, came from about two dozen US areas. The specimen sequenced was PBMCs or T cells enriched from blood (not recorded which). This chain uses TRBV2 with TRBJ2-5; maybe TRBD1 (5 bases). The TCR originated in a woman in her forties or fifties who had recovered from COVID-19. The CDR3: CASSEVGWGRETQYF. Written as DNA, the CDR3 is TGTGCCAGCAGTGAGGTCGGGTGGGGCCGGGAGACCCAGTACTTC. The variable domain in full, completed from reference TRBV2 and TRBJ2-5, reads EPEVTQTPSHQVTQMGQEVILRCVPISNHLYFYWYRQILGQKVEFLVSFYNNEISEKSEIFDDQFSVERPDGSNFTLKIRSTKLEDSAMYFCASSEVGWGRETQYFGPGTRLLVL.